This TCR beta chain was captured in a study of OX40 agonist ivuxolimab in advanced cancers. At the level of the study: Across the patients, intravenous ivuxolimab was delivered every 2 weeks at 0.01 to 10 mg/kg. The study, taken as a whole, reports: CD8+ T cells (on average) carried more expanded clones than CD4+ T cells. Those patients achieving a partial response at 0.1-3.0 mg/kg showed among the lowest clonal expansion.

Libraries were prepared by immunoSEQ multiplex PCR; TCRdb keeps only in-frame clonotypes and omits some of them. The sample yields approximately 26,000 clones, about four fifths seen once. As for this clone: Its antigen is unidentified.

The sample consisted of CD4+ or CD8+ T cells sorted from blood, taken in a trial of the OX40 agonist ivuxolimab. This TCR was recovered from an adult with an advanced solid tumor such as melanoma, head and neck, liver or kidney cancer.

CDR3 nucleotides: TGTGCCAGCAGCTCTGGGGGGGAAGCAAGGTGGTACGAGCAGTACTTC. This gives the protein CASSSGGEARWYEQYF. The chain combines TRBV7-6 with TRBJ2-7, with 7 bases aligning to TRBD2. Germline V gene lookup returns CDR1 SGHVS and CDR2 FNYEAQ. The CDR3 loop spans 16 amino acids. With V trimmed by 4 bases and J by 4 bases, 13 bases remained unmatched.